This is a list of T cell receptor beta chains from one sample in a study of blood T cell repertoires in COVID-19. The repertoire was sequenced with immunoSEQ multiplex PCR; TCRdb's copy has only in-frame clones and lacks some. The profile shows 120,000 to 150,000 clones, approximately 90% of them singletons. The sample was peripheral blood. These receptor sequences come from a human donor with COVID-19, enrolled during active disease. The donor label of this sample is uncertain. Each CDR3 is given with its conserved first and last residue.

CDR3 protein | J gene | V gene
CASSIQRNSPLHF | TRBJ1-6 | TRBV19
CASSFNRGRETQYF | TRBJ2-5 | TRBV6-2/TRBV6-3
CASSHQALYGYTF | TRBJ1-2 | TRBV3-1/TRBV3-2
CASSLAGNQYEQYF | TRBJ2-7 | TRBV11-3
CASSDRTGVFSGANVLTF | TRBJ2-6 | TRBV6-2/TRBV6-3
CASSISHTGNTEAFF | TRBJ1-1 | TRBV19
CASSLESDRLNEKLFF | TRBJ1-4 | TRBV5-1
CASSFKDREETQYF | TRBJ2-5 | TRBV5-1
CASSLSGRASPYEQYF | TRBJ2-7 | TRBV5-1
CASSRAHTEAFF | TRBJ1-1 | TRBV11-3
CAWSSGVENYGYTF | TRBJ1-2 | TRBV30
CASRDSTNTGELFF | TRBJ2-2 | TRBV19
CASRFCTGVSFHTGELFF | TRBJ2-2 | TRBV12-2
CASSLIRGNTEAFF | TRBJ1-1 | TRBV11-3
CASSLGPVWTYEQYF | TRBJ2-7 | TRBV28
CASSYSEGAYDYGYTF | TRBJ1-2 | TRBV6-6
CASSLGTGDGYTF | TRBJ1-2 | TRBV7-2
CASSLDRDEQYF | TRBJ2-7 | TRBV5-4
CASSYVEGQPQHF | TRBJ1-5 | TRBV6-5
CASSLDALGTSGGYEQYF | TRBJ2-7 | TRBV5-1
CASSSGQSTDTQYF | TRBJ2-3 | TRBV7-9
CASSGGGVMESGNTIYF | TRBJ1-3 | TRBV28
CASSLAGVSPLHF | TRBJ1-6 | TRBV5-1
CASSPTRQETQYF | TRBJ2-5 | TRBV7-6
CASSDRAMNTEAFF | TRBJ1-1 | TRBV13
CAISESSKNMKQFF | TRBJ2-1 | TRBV10-3
CASSPGLARFF | TRBJ2-1 | TRBV2
CASSPRVAGELFF | TRBJ2-2 | TRBV19
CASSLNYRNNEQFF | TRBJ2-1 | TRBV5-1
CASRPGSNQPQHF | TRBJ1-5 | TRBV27
CASSSGQGRGYTF | TRBJ1-2 | TRBV6-6
CASSPDSSGYTF | TRBJ1-2 | TRBV7-9
CASSLRWGWSGRNQPQHF | TRBJ1-5 | TRBV11-2
CASSYTQGSYEQYF | TRBJ2-7 | TRBV6-5
CASSQDPGQGGFSGQPQHF | TRBJ1-5 | TRBV3-1/TRBV3-2
CASSLRETQYF | TRBJ2-5 | TRBV27
CASSPGQGGDTGELFF | TRBJ2-2 | TRBV5-1
CASSQRPTGNEQFF | TRBJ2-1 | TRBV14
CASSLGVDTGELFF | TRBJ2-2 | TRBV6-4
CASSRARTGGYTF | TRBJ1-2 | TRBV2